The TCR beta chain described here comes from a study of cytomegalovirus exposure and HLA in healthy donors. Study at large: Out of about 170 million T cells, an earlier analysis found some 110 million unique TCR beta sequences in total.

Primers: 60 Vbeta forward and 13 Jbeta reverse. Study processing details: A follow-up analysis tallied 70 million to 80 million unique TCR beta chains, roughly 11 million shared. Method: immunoSEQ multiplex PCR; TCRdb's copy keeps in-frame clones and lacks some. The V and J calls and clone size were taken over from that table, and D and trimming were inferred from the DNA. Of roughly 180,000 clones detected, approximately 81% appear once; the ten largest clones hold around 2.5%. This clone turned up a few times. What it recognizes is unknown. Study-level points and caveats: Productive status was seen about 90% or about 30% of the time for most TCR beta V segments in an earlier analysis. In vitro assays verified that three CMV-associated chains recognized CMV antigens specifically.

V was cut by 1 base and J by 4 bases, with 19 bases left in between. CDR3 length equals 17 residues. Germline values: CDR1 LNHNV, CDR2 YYDKDF (reference sequence). This TCR was sampled from a female donor in good health and CMV-seronegative. The chain joins TRBV15 to TRBJ1-1; D is uncertain. The sequenced sample was PBMCs. The CDR3: CATSRGTPQLGATEAFF. The CDR3 DNA is TGTGCCACCAGCAGAGGGACTCCCCAACTAGGCGCCACTGAAGCTTTCTTT.